The sequence of this T cell receptor beta chain was determined in a study of T cells of healthy individuals. TCRdb re-called the 5' RACE reads with MiXCR, one entry per CDR3 protein. Among fewer than 75,000 distinct CDR3 sequences listed, roughly 17% were seen once. This clonotype was observed many times. CDR3 length: 15 amino acids. With 6 bases removed from V and 7 bases from J, the gap between germline ends came to 21 bases. From germline, CDR1 is SGHAT and CDR2 FQNNGV. This chain links TRBV11-2 with TRBJ2-5; TRBD1 might be the D (5 bases). The sequence derives from a human donor in good health. The DNA of the CDR3 is TGTGCCAGCAGTCGCACGACAGCCCTGTCGGGGACCCAGTACTTC. Translation: CASSRTTALSGTQYF.